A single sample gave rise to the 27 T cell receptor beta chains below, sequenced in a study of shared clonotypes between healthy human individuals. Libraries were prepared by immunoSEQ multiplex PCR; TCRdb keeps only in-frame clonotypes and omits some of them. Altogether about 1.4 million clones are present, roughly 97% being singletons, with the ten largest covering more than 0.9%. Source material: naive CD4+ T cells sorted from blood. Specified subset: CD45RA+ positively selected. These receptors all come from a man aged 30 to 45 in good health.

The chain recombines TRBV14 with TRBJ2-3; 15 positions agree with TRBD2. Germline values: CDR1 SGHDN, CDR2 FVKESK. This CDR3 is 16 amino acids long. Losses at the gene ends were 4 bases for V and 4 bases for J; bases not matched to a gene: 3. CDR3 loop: CASSPGLAGGPDTQYF. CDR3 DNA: TGTGCCAGCAGCCCTGGACTAGCGGGAGGGCCAGATACGCAGTATTTT.

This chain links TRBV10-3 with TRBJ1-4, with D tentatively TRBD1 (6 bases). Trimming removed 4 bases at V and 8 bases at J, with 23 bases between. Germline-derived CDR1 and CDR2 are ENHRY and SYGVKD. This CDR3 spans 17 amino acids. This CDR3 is CAISVGGGRPGDEKLFF. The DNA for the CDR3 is TGTGCCATCAGTGTAGGGGGAGGTCGGCCCGGCGACGAAAAACTGTTTTTT.

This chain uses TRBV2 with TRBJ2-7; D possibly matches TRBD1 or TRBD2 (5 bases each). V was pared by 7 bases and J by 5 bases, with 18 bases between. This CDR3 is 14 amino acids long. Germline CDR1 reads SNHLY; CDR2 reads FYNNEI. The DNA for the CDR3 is TGTGCCAGCAAGATACTAGGGGAAAGCGACGAGCAGTACTTC. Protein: CASKILGESDEQYF.

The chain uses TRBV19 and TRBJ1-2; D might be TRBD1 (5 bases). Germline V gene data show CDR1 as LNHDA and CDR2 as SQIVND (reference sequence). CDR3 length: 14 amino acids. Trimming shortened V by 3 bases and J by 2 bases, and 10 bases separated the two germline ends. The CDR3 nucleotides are TGTGCCAGTAGTATCGACAACAGGAACTATGGCTACACCTTC. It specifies CASSIDNRNYGYTF.

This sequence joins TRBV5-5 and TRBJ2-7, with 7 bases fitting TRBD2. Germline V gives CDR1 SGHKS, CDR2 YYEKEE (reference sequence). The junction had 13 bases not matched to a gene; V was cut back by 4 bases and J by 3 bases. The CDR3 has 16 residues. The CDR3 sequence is CASSPTLGGGSYEQYF. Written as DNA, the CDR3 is TGTGCCAGCAGCCCGACATTAGGCGGGGGAAGCTACGAGCAGTACTTC.

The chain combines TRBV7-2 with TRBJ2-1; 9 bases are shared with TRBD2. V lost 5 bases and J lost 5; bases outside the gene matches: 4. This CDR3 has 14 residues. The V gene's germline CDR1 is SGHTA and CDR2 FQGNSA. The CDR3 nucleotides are TGTGCCAGCAGCCAGGGACTAGCTCACAATGAGCAGTTCTTC. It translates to CASSQGLAHNEQFF.

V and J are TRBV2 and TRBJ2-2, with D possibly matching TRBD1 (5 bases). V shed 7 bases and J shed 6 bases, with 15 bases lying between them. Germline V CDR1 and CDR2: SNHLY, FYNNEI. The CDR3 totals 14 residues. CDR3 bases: TGTGCCAGCATTAGCAGGGATTTCTCCGGGGAGCTGTTTTTT. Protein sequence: CASISRDFSGELFF.

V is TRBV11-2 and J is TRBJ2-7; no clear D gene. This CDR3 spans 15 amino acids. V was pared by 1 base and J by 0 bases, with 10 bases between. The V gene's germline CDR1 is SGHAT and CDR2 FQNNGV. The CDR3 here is CASSLVPGRSYEQYF. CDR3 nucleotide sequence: TGTGCCAGCAGCTTAGTCCCGGGCCGCTCCTACGAGCAGTACTTC.

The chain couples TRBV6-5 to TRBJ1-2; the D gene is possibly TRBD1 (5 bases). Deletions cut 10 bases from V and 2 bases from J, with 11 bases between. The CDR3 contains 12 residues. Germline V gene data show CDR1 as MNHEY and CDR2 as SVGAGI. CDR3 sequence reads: CATGLTNYGYTF. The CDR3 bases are TGTGCCACAGGGTTGACCAACTATGGCTACACCTTC.

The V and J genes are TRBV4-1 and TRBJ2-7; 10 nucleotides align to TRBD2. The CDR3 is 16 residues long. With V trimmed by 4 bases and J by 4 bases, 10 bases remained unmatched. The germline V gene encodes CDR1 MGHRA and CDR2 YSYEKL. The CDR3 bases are TGCGCCAGCAGCCCGCGGGAGCGGGAGGGCCGGTACGAGCAGTACTTC. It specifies CASSPREREGRYEQYF.

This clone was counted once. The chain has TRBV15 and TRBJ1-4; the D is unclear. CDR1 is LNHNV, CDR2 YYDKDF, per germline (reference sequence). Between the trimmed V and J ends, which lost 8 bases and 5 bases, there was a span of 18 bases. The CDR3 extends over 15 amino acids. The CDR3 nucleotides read TGTGCCACCTCTTCCGTCCGTTCCGAGAATGAAAAACTGTTTTTT. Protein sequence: CATSSVRSENEKLFF.

CDR3 DNA sequence: TGCGCCAGCAGCTTTTCCCAGGCAAATGAGCAGTTCTTC. Translated: CASSFSQANEQFF. The chain employs TRBV5-1 and TRBJ2-1; D ambiguous. The V gene lost 2 bases and the J gene lost 7 bases, with 10 bases spanning the gap. The CDR3 consists of 13 residues. The V gene's germline CDR1 is SGHRS and CDR2 YFSETQ. Together with reference TRBV5-1 and TRBJ2-1, the CDR3 gives the full variable domain: KAGVTQTPRYLIKTRGQQVTLSCSPISGHRSVSWYQQTPGQGLQFLFEYFSETQRNKGNFPGRFSGRQFSNSRSEMNVSTLELGDSALYLCASSFSQANEQFFGPGTRLTVL.

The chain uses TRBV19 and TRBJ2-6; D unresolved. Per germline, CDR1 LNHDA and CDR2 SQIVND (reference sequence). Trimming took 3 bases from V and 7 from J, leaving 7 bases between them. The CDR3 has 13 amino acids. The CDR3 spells CASSIVSANVLTF. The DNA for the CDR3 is TGTGCCAGTAGTATCGTTTCTGCCAACGTCCTGACTTTC.

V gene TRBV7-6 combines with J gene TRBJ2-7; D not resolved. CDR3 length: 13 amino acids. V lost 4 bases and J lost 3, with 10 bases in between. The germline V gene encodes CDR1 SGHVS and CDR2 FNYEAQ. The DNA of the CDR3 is TGTGCCAGCAGCTCGACTGGCGGCTACGAGCAGTACTTC. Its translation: CASSSTGGYEQYF.

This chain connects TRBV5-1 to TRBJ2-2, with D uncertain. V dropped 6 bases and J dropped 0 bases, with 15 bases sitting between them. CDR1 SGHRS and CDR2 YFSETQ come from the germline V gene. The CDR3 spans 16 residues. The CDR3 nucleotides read TGCGCCAGCACCCCCTCGGCTAACGCGAACACCGGGGAGCTGTTTTTT. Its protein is CASTPSANANTGELFF. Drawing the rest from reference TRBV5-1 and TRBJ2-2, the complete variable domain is KAGVTQTPRYLIKTRGQQVTLSCSPISGHRSVSWYQQTPGQGLQFLFEYFSETQRNKGNFPGRFSGRQFSNSRSEMNVSTLELGDSALYLCASTPSANANTGELFFGEGSRLTVL.

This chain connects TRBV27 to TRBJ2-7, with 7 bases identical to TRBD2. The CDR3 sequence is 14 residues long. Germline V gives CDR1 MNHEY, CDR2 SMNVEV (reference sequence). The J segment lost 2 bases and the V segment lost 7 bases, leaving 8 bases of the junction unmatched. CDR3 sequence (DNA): TGTGCCAGCATGTTGGGGGGAGGGCCCTACGAGCAGTACTTC. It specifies CASMLGGGPYEQYF.

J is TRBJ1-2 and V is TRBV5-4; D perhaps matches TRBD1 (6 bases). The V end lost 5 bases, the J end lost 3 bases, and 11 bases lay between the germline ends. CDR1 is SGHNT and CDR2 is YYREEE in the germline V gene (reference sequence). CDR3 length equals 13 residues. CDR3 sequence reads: CASRPQGDYGYTF. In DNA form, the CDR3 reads TGTGCCAGCAGACCACAGGGTGACTATGGCTACACCTTC. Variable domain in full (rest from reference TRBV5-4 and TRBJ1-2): ETGVTQSPTHLIKTRGQQVTLRCSSQSGHNTVSWYQQALGQGPQFIFQYYREEENGRGNFPPRFSGLQFPNYSSELNVNALELDDSALYLCASRPQGDYGYTFGSGTRLTVV.

DNA of the CDR3: TGTGCCACCAGCAGAGTAGTCGGGGCGGGAGGGGCCGGGGAGCTGTTTTTT. This gives the protein CATSRVVGAGGAGELFF. The V gene is TRBV15, the J gene TRBJ2-2, with TRBD2 matching 9 bases. From germline, CDR1 is LNHNV and CDR2 YYDKDF (reference sequence). V gave up 1 base and J gave up 6 bases; unmatched junction bases: 9. The CDR3 length is 17 residues.

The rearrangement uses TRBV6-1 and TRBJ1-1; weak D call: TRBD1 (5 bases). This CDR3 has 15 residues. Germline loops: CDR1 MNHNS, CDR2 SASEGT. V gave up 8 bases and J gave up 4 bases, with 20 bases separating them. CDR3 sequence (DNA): TGTGCCAGCGTCTCCGGGACCGACGGTAGCACTGAAGCTTTCTTT. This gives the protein CASVSGTDGSTEAFF.

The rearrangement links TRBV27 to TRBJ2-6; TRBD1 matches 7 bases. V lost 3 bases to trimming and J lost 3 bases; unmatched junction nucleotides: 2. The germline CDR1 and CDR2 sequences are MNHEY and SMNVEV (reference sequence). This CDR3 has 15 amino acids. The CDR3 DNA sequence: TGTGCCAGCAGTTTCGACAGGGATGGGGCCAACGTCCTGACTTTC. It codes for CASSFDRDGANVLTF.

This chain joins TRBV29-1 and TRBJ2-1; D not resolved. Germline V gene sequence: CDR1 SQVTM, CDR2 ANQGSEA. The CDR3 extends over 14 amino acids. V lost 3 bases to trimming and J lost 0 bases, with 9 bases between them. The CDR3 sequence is CSVERESSYNEQFF. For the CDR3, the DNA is TGCAGCGTTGAGCGCGAAAGCTCCTACAATGAGCAGTTCTTC.

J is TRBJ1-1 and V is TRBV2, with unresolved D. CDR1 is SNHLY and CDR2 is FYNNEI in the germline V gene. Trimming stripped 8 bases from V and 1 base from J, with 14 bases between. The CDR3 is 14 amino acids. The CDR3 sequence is CASLQVAWNTEAFF. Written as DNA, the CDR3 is TGTGCCAGCTTGCAGGTCGCATGGAACACTGAAGCTTTCTTT.

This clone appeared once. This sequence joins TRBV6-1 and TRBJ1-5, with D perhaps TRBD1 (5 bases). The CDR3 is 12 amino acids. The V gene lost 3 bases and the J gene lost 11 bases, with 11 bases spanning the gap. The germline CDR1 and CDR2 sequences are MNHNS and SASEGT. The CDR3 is CASSDRVLSQHF. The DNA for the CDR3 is TGTGCCAGCAGTGACAGGGTTTTATCCCAGCATTTT.

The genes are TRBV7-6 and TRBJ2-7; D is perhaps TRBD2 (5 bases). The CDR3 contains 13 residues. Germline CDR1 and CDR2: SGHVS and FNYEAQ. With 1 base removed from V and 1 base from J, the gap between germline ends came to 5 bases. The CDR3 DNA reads TGTGCCAGCAGCTTAGGACTATCCTACGAGCAGTACTTC. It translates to CASSLGLSYEQYF.

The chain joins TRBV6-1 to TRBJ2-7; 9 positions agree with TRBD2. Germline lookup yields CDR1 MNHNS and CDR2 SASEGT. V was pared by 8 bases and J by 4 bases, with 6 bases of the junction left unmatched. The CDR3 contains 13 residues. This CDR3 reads CASSGLAGYEQYF. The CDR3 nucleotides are TGTGCCAGCTCGGGACTAGCTGGATACGAGCAGTACTTC.

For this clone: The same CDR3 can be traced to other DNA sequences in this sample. The CDR3 nucleotides are TGCAGCGCCGGAGGCGGGAGCAATCAGCCCCAGCATTTT. It codes for CSAGGGSNQPQHF. The gene calls are TRBV29-1 and TRBJ1-5; D unclear. Germline assignment: CDR1 SQVTM and CDR2 ANQGSEA. Trimming shortened V by 7 bases and J by 1 base, and 11 bases separated the two germline ends. The CDR3 is made up of 13 amino acids. The full variable domain, with the rest looked up from reference TRBV29-1 and TRBJ1-5, is SAVISQKPSRDICQRGTSLTIQCQVDSQVTMMFWYRQQPGQSLTLIATANQGSEATYESGFVIDKFPISRPNLTFSTLTVSNMSPEDSSIYLCSAGGGSNQPQHFGDGTRLSIL.

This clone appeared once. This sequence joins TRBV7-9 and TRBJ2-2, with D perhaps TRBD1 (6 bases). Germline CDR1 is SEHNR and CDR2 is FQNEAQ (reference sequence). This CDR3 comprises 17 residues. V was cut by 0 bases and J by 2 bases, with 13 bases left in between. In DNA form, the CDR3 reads TGTGCCAGCAGCTTAGCGAGGGGGAATGAAAACACCGGGGAGCTGTTTTTT. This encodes CASSLARGNENTGELFF.